The 22 T cell receptor beta chains presented below share a single source sample, sequenced in a study of cytomegalovirus exposure and HLA in healthy donors. Libraries were prepared by immunoSEQ multiplex PCR; TCRdb keeps only in-frame clonotypes and omits some of them. In the table there are 100,000 to 150,000 clones, roughly nine tenths of which are singletons. The sample was PBMCs. These TCRs come from a young woman in good health and CMV-seronegative.

This rearrangement joins TRBV5-1 to TRBJ1-2; 12 nucleotides align to TRBD1. This CDR3 spans 15 amino acids. V gave up 2 bases and J gave up 7 bases; unmatched junction bases: 6. Germline V lookup: CDR1 SGHRS, CDR2 YFSETQ. For the CDR3, the DNA is TGCGCCAGCAGCTTCCCCGAGGGACAGGGGGCTGGCTACACCTTC. It yields the protein CASSFPEGQGAGYTF.

The chain links TRBV30 to TRBJ1-2; possibly TRBD1 for D (6 bases). V dropped 7 bases and J dropped 2 bases, with 8 bases sitting between them. In germline, CDR1 is GTSNPN, CDR2 SVGIG (reference sequence). This CDR3 is 11 amino acids long. The CDR3 sequence: CASGQNYGYTF. CDR3 nucleotide sequence: TGTGCCTCAGGACAGAACTATGGCTACACCTTC.

The chain has TRBV5-1 and TRBJ1-4; 11 bases are a match to TRBD1. The CDR3 has 14 amino acids. Trimming at V came to 5 bases and at J to 8 bases, leaving 5 bases not matched to a gene. CDR1 is SGHRS and CDR2 is YFSETQ in the germline V gene. The CDR3 DNA is TGCGCCAGCAGGCCCGGACAGGGGGCCGAAAAACTGTTTTTT. It is translated as CASRPGQGAEKLFF.

This clone was seen only a few times. This rearrangement joins TRBV15 to TRBJ2-5; D possibly corresponds to TRBD2 (6 bases). V dropped 0 bases and J dropped 5 bases, with 13 bases sitting between them. CDR3 size: 15 residues. Germline CDR1 and CDR2: LNHNV and YYDKDF (reference sequence). The chain's CDR3 is CATSRDVRAGETQYF. CDR3 coding DNA: TGTGCCACCAGCAGAGATGTCAGGGCGGGGGAGACCCAGTACTTC.

V and J are TRBV2 and TRBJ2-7; tentatively, D is TRBD1 (5 bases). The germline V gene encodes CDR1 SNHLY and CDR2 FYNNEI. This CDR3 contains 12 residues. V dropped 6 bases and J dropped 5 bases, with 11 bases sitting between them. The CDR3 DNA reads as TGTGCCAGCAGGGAGCAGGGCCACGAGCAGTACTTC. This codes for CASREQGHEQYF.

This clone has more than one count but fewer than ten. V usage is TRBV13 and J usage is TRBJ2-1; the D is unclear. Trimming removed 4 bases from V and 0 bases from J, with 7 bases in between. This CDR3 has 14 residues. Germline assignment: CDR1 PRHDT and CDR2 FYEKMQ (reference sequence). The CDR3 DNA follows: TGTGCCAGCAGCTCTTCTAACTCCTACAATGAGCAGTTCTTC. It is translated as CASSSSNSYNEQFF.

As DNA, the CDR3 is TGTGCCAGCACCGAAGGGACTAGCGGGGCCAATGAGCAGTTCTTC. The encoded protein is CASTEGTSGANEQFF. J is TRBJ2-1 and V is TRBV7-9, with TRBD2 matching 13 bases. There are 15 residues in the CDR3. V trimming: 7 bases; J trimming: 6 bases; junction bases outside the gene matches: 6. Germline CDR1 is SEHNR and CDR2 is FQNEAQ (reference sequence).

J is TRBJ2-7 and V is TRBV2, with 13 nucleotides matching TRBD2. The germline V gene has CDR1 SNHLY and CDR2 FYNNEI. V dropped 10 bases and J dropped 0; count of bases not matched to a gene: 9. The CDR3 is 16 residues long. CDR3 amino acids: CANSEGLAGSSYEQYF. Written as DNA, the CDR3 is TGTGCCAATTCAGAGGGACTAGCGGGGAGCTCCTACGAGCAGTACTTC. Combining the CDR3 with reference TRBV2 and TRBJ2-7 gives the whole variable domain EPEVTQTPSHQVTQMGQEVILRCVPISNHLYFYWYRQILGQKVEFLVSFYNNEISEKSEIFDDQFSVERPDGSNFTLKIRSTKLEDSAMYFCANSEGLAGSSYEQYFGPGTRLTVT.

V gene TRBV19 combines with J gene TRBJ1-5; D may be TRBD1 (5 bases). The CDR3 is 14 amino acids. Germline V gene data show CDR1 as LNHDA and CDR2 as SQIVND (reference sequence). Trimming shortened V by 3 bases and J by 7 bases, and 13 bases separated the two germline ends. The CDR3, as DNA: TGTGCCAGTAGTATGGGGGGGGGTCACCAGCCCCAGCATTTT. It encodes CASSMGGGHQPQHF.

The chain recombines TRBV9 with TRBJ1-4; TRBD1 matches 10 bases. Losses at the gene ends were 2 bases for V and 4 bases for J; bases not matched to a gene: 5. The CDR3 consists of 16 residues. From germline, CDR1 is SGDLS and CDR2 YYNGEE. CDR3 region: CASSVRDRGNNEKLFF. The CDR3 DNA sequence: TGTGCCAGCAGCGTCCGGGACAGGGGCAATAATGAAAAACTGTTTTTT.

This chain uses TRBV6-5 with TRBJ2-6; D is undetermined. The CDR3 sequence is 15 residues long. The germline V gene has CDR1 MNHEY and CDR2 SVGAGI. Trimming left V 6 bases short and J 3 bases short, with 12 bases between. DNA for the CDR3: TGTGCCAGCAGCGTAACTACGGGTGGGGCCAACGTCCTGACTTTC. It translates to CASSVTTGGANVLTF.

The rearrangement joins TRBV9 to TRBJ1-3; D gene ambiguous. CDR3 size: 13 residues. Deletions cut 10 bases from V and 4 bases from J, with 15 bases between. Germline V gene lookup returns CDR1 SGDLS and CDR2 YYNGEE. CDR3 DNA: TGTGCCTCCGCCCGGGATATCGGAAACACCATATATTTT. Its protein product is CASARDIGNTIYF.

This clone was counted between two and nine times. The gene calls are TRBV4-1 and TRBJ2-2; tentatively, D is TRBD2 (6 bases). Germline assignment: CDR1 MGHRA and CDR2 YSYEKL. Trimming left V 4 bases short and J 2 bases short, with 11 bases between. This CDR3 region has 15 residues. The CDR3 reads CASSPLGLNTGELFF. The CDR3 DNA follows: TGCGCCAGCAGCCCCCTGGGACTTAACACCGGGGAGCTGTTTTTT.

V and J are TRBV7-9 and TRBJ1-4; 7 bases line up with TRBD1. The CDR3 is made up of 16 amino acids. Per germline, CDR1 SEHNR and CDR2 FQNEAQ (reference sequence). J lost 7 bases, V lost 1 base, and 9 bases had no gene match. The CDR3 DNA sequence: TGTGCCAGCAGCTTAGGTTCACACAGGGGCGTTGAAAAACTGTTTTTT. Protein: CASSLGSHRGVEKLFF.

V is TRBV5-4 and J is TRBJ2-7, with TRBD2 identical over 12 bases. There are 16 residues in the CDR3. The trim removed 3 bases at V and 9 bases at J, leaving 13 bases unmatched. Germline CDR1 SGHNT, CDR2 YYREEE (reference sequence). The CDR3 bases are TGTGCCAGCAGCTCTGGCGGTTCTAGCGGGAGGGCTTGGCAGTACTTC. Translation: CASSSGGSSGRAWQYF.

This chain links TRBV19 with TRBJ2-7; 9 bases fit TRBD1. In germline, CDR1 is LNHDA, CDR2 SQIVND (reference sequence). V trimming: 2 bases; J trimming: 4 bases; junction bases outside the gene matches: 6. The CDR3 extends over 15 amino acids. CDR3 in amino acids: CASSISSGQGYEQYF. DNA of the CDR3: TGTGCCAGTAGTATATCTTCGGGACAGGGTTACGAGCAGTACTTC.

The chain joins TRBV7-8 to TRBJ1-1; D may be TRBD1 (6 bases). Germline V CDR1 and CDR2: SGHVS, FQNEAQ. Between the trimmed V and J ends, which lost 4 bases and 9 bases, there was a span of 15 bases. The CDR3 runs to 13 residues. CDR3 bases: TGTGCCAGCAGCTACTACAGGGTTCGACAAGCTTTCTTT. This codes for CASSYYRVRQAFF.

CDR3: CASSLGGTASMNTEAFF. The CDR3 DNA follows: TGCGCCAGCAGTCTAGGTGGGACAGCAAGCATGAACACTGAAGCTTTCTTT. The chain combines TRBV5-1 with TRBJ1-1; TRBD1 agrees at 7 bases. This CDR3 comprises 17 residues. Germline loops: CDR1 SGHRS, CDR2 YFSETQ. Losses at the gene ends were 5 bases for V and 0 bases for J; bases not matched to a gene: 13.

This clone was picked up a small number of times. The rearrangement joins TRBV6-4 to TRBJ1-2; no clear D gene. V was trimmed by 0 bases and J by 6 bases, leaving 14 bases between them. CDR1 is MRHNA, CDR2 SNTAGT, per germline. This CDR3 is 15 amino acids long. The CDR3 protein is CASSDSGSHSDGYTF. The CDR3 DNA is TGTGCCAGCAGTGACTCGGGCAGTCATTCGGATGGCTACACCTTC.

This rearrangement joins TRBV10-3 to TRBJ2-5; 9 bases are a match to TRBD1. This CDR3 contains 14 residues. CDR1 is ENHRY, CDR2 SYGVKD, per germline. The V and J ends lost 2 bases and 5 bases, in that order; junction bases with no gene match: 3. This CDR3 is CAISEGQGTETQYF. Here the CDR3 DNA reads TGTGCCATCAGTGAGGGACAGGGGACGGAGACCCAGTACTTC.

The J gene is TRBJ2-7, the V gene TRBV19; tentative D call: TRBD2 (6 bases). Germline V gives CDR1 LNHDA, CDR2 SQIVND (reference sequence). The CDR3 consists of 14 residues. V lost 2 bases, J lost 3 bases, and 11 bases lay in between. The CDR3 loop reads CASSISGDYYEQYF. The CDR3 DNA sequence: TGTGCCAGTAGTATATCGGGGGATTACTACGAGCAGTACTTC.

The gene calls are TRBV9 and TRBJ2-7; 7 bases are a match to TRBD1. This CDR3 has 14 residues. In germline, CDR1 is SGDLS, CDR2 YYNGEE. The V segment lost 2 bases and the J segment 1 base; nucleotides outside the gene matches: 3. The CDR3 loop is CASSVGQKSYEQYF. CDR3 sequence (DNA): TGTGCCAGCAGCGTGGGACAGAAGTCCTACGAGCAGTACTTC. The full variable domain, with the rest looked up from reference TRBV9 and TRBJ2-7, is DSGVTQTPKHLITATGQRVTLRCSPRSGDLSVYWYQQSLDQGLQFLIQYYNGEERAKGNILERFSAQQFPDLHSELNLSSLELGDSALYFCASSVGQKSYEQYFGPGTRLTVT.